This TCR beta chain was observed in a study of T cell repertoires in cytomegalovirus infection. General observations from the study: Clonotypes of TCR beta that were HLA-C-restricted and CMV-specific dominated the ex vivo response.

In this sample, this clonotype turned up a few times. What it binds is not known. TCRdb called the reads again in MiXCR, with one record for every CDR3 protein. This sample has about 360,000 distinct CDR3 sequences; around 18% occur once, and the top ten carry around 8.6%. Germline assignment: CDR1 SEHNR and CDR2 FQNEAQ (reference sequence). V lost 0 bases, J lost 4 bases, and 5 bases lay in between. The CDR3 covers 13 residues. The V call is TRBV7-9, the J call TRBJ2-3; the D is unclear. The origin of this receptor is a human donor in good health (CMV status not recorded). Some clones in this sample may be carry-over from other donors' samples. Sequenced input: PBMCs. The CDR3 reads CASSLALADTQYF. CDR3 in DNA: TGTGCCAGCAGCTTAGCTCTAGCAGATACGCAGTATTTT.